This T cell receptor beta chain appears in the sequencing data of a study of human T cells and chemical hapten exposure. Across the whole study: Reading of the patch tests, which applied 0.01% DPC to the upper back, occurred at 6 days.

Only a few counts were recorded for this clonotype. TCRdb independently ran MiXCR on the RACE reads; one entry per CDR3 protein. The sample records under 200,000 distinct CDR3 sequences, approximately 15% being singletons. The CDR3 extends over 14 amino acids. The V segment lost 4 bases and the J segment 5 bases; nucleotides outside the gene matches: 7. Germline CDR1 is KGHSH and CDR2 is LQKENI. This sample's time point: patch test 1, 2 weeks after DPC sensitization. Treatment denoted: therapeutic diphenylcyclopropenone sensitization with weekly scalp DPC. V and J are TRBV18 and TRBJ2-5, with 7 bases fitting TRBD2. This sequence was found in a woman aged 25 to 39 with alopecia areata. Some clones in this sample may be carry-over from other donors' samples. The sample consisted of whole blood, taken in connection with sensitization to the hapten diphenylcyclopropenone (DPC). This chain's CDR3 is CASSRSGPLETQYF. The DNA for the CDR3 is TGTGCCAGCTCACGTAGCGGGCCTCTGGAGACCCAGTACTTC. Full variable domain (remainder filled in from reference TRBV18 and TRBJ2-5): NAGVMQNPRHLVRRRGQEARLRCSPMKGHSHVYWYRQLPEEGLKFMVYLQKENIIDESGMPKERFSAEFPKEGPSILRIQQVVRGDSAAYFCASSRSGPLETQYFGPGTRLLVL.